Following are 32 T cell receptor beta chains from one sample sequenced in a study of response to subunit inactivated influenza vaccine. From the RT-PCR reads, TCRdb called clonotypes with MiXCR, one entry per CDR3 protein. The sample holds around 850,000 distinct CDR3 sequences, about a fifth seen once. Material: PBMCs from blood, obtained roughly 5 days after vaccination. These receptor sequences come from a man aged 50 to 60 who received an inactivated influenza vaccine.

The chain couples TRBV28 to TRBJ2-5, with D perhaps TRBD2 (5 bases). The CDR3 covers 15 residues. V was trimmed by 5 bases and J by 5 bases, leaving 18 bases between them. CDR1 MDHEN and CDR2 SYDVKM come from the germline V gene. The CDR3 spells CASSPGPRGLETQYF. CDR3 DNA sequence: TGTGCCAGCAGTCCGGGTCCAAGAGGGTTGGAGACCCAGTACTTC.

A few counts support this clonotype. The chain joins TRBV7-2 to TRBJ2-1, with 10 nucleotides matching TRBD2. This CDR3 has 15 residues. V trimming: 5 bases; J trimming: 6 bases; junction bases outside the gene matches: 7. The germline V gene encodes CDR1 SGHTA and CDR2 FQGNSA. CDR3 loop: CASSHQAGGSNEQFF. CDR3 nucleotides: TGTGCCAGCAGCCACCAAGCGGGGGGGTCCAATGAGCAGTTCTTC.

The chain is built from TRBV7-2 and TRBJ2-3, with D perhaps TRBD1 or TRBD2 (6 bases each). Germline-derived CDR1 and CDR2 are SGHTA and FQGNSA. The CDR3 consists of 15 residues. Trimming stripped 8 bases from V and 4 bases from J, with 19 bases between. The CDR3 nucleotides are TGTGCCAGCTCTAAACGAGGGGGGACCCCAGATACGCAGTATTTT. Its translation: CASSKRGGTPDTQYF.

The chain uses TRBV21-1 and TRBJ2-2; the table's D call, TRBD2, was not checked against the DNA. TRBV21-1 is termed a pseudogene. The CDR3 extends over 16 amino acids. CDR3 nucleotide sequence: TGTGCCAGCAGCCGGGGACTAGTTAACTACACCGGGGAGCTGTTTTTT. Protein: CASSRGLVNYTGELFF.

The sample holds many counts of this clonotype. DNA for the CDR3: TGCAGTGCTAGAGCTCGGGAGGGGGCGATTTGGGTCAATGAGCAGTTCTTC. Translating it yields CSARAREGAIWVNEQFF. The V call is TRBV20-1, the J call TRBJ2-1, with D tentatively TRBD2 (8 bases). CDR1 is DFQATT and CDR2 is SNEGSKA in the germline V gene (reference sequence). Trimming cost V 1 base and J 6 bases, with 22 bases left between them. The CDR3 consists of 17 residues.

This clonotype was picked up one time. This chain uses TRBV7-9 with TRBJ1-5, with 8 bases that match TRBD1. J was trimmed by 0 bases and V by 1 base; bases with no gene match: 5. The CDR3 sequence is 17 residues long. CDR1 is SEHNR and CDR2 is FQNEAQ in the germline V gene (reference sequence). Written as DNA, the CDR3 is TGTGCCAGCAGCTTAGAAGCGACAGGGGTTAGCAATCAGCCCCAGCATTTT. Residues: CASSLEATGVSNQPQHF.

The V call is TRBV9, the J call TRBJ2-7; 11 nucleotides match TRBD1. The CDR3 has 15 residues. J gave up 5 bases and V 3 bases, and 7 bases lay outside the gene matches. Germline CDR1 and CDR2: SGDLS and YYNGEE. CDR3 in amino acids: CASSAGQGAVNEQYF. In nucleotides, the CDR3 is TGTGCCAGCAGCGCAGGACAGGGGGCAGTCAACGAGCAGTACTTC.

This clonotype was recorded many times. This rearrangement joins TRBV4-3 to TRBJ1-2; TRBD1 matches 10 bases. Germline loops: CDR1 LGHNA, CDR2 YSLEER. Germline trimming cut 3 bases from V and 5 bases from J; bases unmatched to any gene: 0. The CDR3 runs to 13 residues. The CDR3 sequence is CASSQGQGYGYTF. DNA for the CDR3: TGCGCCAGCAGCCAGGGACAGGGGTATGGCTACACCTTC.

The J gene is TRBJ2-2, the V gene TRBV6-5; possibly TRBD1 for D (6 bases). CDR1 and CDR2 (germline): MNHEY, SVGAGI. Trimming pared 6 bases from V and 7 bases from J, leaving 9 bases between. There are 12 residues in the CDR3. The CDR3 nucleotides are TGTGCCAGCAGAACAGGGATCGGGGAGCTGTTTTTT. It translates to CASRTGIGELFF.

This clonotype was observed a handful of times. The CDR3 DNA reads TGTGCCAGCAGCTTATACCTCGGGTACGAAAAACTGTTTTTT. It codes for CASSLYLGYEKLFF. V is TRBV7-2 and J is TRBJ1-4; D is ambiguous. V lost 2 bases and J 8 bases, leaving 12 bases between the germline ends. This CDR3 region has 14 residues. Germline loops: CDR1 SGHTA, CDR2 FQGNSA.

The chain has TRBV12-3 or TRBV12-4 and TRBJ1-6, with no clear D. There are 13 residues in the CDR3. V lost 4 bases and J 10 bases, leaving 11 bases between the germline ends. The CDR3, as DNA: TGTGCCAGCAGTTCCGATGGAAAGTCACCCCTCCACTTT. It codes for CASSSDGKSPLHF.

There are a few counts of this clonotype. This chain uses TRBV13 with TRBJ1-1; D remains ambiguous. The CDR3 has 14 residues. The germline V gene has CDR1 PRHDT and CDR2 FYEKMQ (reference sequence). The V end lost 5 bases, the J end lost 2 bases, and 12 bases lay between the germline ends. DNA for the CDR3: TGTGCCAGCAGCCGGCGGACGGCTAACACTGAAGCTTTCTTT. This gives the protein CASSRRTANTEAFF.

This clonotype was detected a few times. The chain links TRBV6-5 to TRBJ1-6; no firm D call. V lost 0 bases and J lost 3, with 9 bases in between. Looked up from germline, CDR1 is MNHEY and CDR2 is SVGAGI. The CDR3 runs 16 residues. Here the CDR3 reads CASSYSRTDYNSPLHF. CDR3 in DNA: TGTGCCAGCAGTTACTCGAGGACGGACTATAATTCACCCCTCCACTTT.

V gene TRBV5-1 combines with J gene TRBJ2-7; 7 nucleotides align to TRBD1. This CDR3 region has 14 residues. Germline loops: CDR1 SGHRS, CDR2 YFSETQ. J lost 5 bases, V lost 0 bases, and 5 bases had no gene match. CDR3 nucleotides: TGCGCCAGCAGCTTGGTAAGGGGGCGAGACGAGCAGTACTTC. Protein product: CASSLVRGRDEQYF.

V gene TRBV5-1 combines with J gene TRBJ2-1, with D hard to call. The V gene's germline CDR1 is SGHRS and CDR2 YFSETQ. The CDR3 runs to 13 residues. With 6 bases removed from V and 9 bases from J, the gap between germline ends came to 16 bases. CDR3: CASNLGTIIEQFF. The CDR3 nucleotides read TGCGCCAGCAACCTTGGCACAATCATTGAGCAGTTCTTC. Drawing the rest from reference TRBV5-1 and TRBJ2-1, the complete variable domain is KAGVTQTPRYLIKTRGQQVTLSCSPISGHRSVSWYQQTPGQGLQFLFEYFSETQRNKGNFPGRFSGRQFSNSRSEMNVSTLELGDSALYLCASNLGTIIEQFFGPGTRLTVL.

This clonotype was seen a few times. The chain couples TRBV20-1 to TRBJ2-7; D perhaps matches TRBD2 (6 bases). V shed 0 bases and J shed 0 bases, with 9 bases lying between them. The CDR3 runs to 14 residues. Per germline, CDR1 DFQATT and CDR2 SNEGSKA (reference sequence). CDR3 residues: CSAREPSASYEQYF. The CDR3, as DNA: TGCAGTGCTAGAGAACCTAGCGCCTCCTACGAGCAGTACTTC.

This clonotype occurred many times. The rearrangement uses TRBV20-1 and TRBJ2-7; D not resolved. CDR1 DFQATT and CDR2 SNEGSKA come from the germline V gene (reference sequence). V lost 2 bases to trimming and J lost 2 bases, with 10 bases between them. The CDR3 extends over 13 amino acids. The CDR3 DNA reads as TGCAGTGCTAGACAGGCTATGGCCTACGAGCAGTACTTC. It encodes CSARQAMAYEQYF.

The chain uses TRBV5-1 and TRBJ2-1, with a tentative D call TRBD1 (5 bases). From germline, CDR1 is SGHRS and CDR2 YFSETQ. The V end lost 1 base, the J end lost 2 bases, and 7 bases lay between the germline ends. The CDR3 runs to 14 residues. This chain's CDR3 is CASSLRQTYNEQFF. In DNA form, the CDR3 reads TGCGCCAGCAGCTTGCGACAGACCTACAATGAGCAGTTCTTC. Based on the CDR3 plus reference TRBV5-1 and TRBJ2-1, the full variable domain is KAGVTQTPRYLIKTRGQQVTLSCSPISGHRSVSWYQQTPGQGLQFLFEYFSETQRNKGNFPGRFSGRQFSNSRSEMNVSTLELGDSALYLCASSLRQTYNEQFFGPGTRLTVL.

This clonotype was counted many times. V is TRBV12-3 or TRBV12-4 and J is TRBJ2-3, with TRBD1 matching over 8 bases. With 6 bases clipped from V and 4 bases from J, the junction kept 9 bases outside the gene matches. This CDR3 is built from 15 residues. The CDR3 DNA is TGTGCCAGCAGCCATAGGACAGGGCTCGCAGATACGCAGTATTTT. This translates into CASSHRTGLADTQYF.

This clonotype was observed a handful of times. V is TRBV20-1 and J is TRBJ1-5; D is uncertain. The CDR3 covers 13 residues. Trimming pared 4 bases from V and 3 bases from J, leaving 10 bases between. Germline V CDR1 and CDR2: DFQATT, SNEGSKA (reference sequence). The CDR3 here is CSAMWVPNQPQHF. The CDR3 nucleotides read TGCAGTGCTATGTGGGTTCCCAATCAGCCCCAGCATTTT.

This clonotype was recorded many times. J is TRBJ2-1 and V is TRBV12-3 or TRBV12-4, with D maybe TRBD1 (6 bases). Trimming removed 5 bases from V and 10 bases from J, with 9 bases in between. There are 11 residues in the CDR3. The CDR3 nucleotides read TGTGCCAGCAGTCCACAGGGAGAGCAGTTCTTC. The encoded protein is CASSPQGEQFF.

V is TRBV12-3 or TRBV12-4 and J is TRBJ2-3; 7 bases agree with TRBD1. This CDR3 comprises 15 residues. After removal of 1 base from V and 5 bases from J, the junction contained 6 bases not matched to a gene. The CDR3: CASSLGQGDIDTQYF. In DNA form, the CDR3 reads TGTGCCAGCAGTTTAGGACAGGGTGACATAGATACGCAGTATTTT.

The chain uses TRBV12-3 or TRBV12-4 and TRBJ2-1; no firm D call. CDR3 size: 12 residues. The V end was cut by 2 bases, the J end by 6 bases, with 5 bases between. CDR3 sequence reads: CASSLLPNEQFF. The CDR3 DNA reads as TGTGCCAGCAGTTTACTCCCCAATGAGCAGTTCTTC.

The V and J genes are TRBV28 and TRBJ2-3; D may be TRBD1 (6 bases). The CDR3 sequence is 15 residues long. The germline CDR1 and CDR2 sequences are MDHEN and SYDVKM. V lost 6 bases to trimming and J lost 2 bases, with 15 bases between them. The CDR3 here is CASRPSGANTDTQYF. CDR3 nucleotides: TGTGCCAGCAGGCCCTCAGGGGCCAACACAGATACGCAGTATTTT.

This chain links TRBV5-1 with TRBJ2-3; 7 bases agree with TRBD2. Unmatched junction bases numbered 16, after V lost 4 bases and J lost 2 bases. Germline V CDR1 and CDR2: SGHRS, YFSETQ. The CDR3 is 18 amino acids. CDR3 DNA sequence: TGCGCCAGCAGCCGATACGGGCATTCGGGGGGTGACACAGATACGCAGTATTTT. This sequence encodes CASSRYGHSGGDTDTQYF. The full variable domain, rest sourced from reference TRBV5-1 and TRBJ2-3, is KAGVTQTPRYLIKTRGQQVTLSCSPISGHRSVSWYQQTPGQGLQFLFEYFSETQRNKGNFPGRFSGRQFSNSRSEMNVSTLELGDSALYLCASSRYGHSGGDTDTQYFGPGTRLTVL.

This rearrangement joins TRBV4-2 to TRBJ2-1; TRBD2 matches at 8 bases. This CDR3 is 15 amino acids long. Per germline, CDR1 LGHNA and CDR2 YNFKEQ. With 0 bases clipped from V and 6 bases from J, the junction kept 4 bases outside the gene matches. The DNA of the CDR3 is TGTGCCAGCAGCCAAGAGTTTCTAGCGGGCAATGAGCAGTTCTTC. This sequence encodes CASSQEFLAGNEQFF.

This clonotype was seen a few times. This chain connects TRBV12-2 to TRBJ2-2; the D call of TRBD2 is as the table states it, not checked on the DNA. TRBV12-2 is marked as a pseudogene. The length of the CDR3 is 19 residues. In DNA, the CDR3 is TGTGCAAGTCGCTTAGTCCGCATCGGACTAGCGGGGAACACCGGGGAGCTGTTTTTT. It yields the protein CASRLVRIGLAGNTGELFF.

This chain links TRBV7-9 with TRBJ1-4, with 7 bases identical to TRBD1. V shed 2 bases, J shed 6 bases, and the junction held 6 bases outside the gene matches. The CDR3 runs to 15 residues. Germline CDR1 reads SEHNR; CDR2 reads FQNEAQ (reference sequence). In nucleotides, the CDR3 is TGTGCCAGCAGCTTAAGGGGGCCAGATGATGAAAAACTGTTTTTT. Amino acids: CASSLRGPDDEKLFF.

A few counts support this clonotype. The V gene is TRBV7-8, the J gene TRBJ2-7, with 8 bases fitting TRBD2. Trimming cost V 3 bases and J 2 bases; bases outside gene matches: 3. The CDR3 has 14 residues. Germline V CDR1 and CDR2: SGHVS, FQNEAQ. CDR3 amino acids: CASSFTSGPYEQYF. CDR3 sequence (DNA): TGTGCCAGCAGCTTCACTAGCGGCCCCTACGAGCAGTACTTC.

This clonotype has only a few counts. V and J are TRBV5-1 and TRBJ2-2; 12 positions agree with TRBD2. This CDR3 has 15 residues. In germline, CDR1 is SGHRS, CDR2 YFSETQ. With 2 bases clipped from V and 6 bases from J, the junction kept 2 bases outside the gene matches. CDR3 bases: TGCGCCAGCAGCTTACTAGCGGGAGGATCCGGGGAGCTGTTTTTT. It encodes CASSLLAGGSGELFF.

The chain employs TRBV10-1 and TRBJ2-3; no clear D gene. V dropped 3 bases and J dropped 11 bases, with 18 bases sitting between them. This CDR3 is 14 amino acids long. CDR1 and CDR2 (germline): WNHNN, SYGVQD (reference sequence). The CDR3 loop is CASSDGSGVVEQYF. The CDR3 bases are TGCGCCAGCAGTGACGGTTCAGGAGTTGTTGAGCAGTATTTT.

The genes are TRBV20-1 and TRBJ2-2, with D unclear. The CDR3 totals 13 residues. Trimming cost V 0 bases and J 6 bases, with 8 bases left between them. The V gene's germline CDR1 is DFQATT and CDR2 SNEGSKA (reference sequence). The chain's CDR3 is CSARDLSPGELFF. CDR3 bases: TGCAGTGCTAGAGATCTCTCCCCCGGGGAGCTGTTTTTT.